This TCR beta chain was recorded in a study of cytomegalovirus exposure and HLA in healthy donors. Whole-study findings and limits: Using the classifier, cytomegalovirus status was reportedly diagnosed with high specificity and sensitivity. A later analysis linked a missense variant in DCLRE1C to the trimming of TCR beta V and J genes. It emerged from a later analysis that several of the most significant clusters appeared to be linked to common viral pathogens. Cytomegalovirus-associated status was assigned to approximately 160 TCR beta chains.

Trimming stripped 2 bases from V and 5 bases from J, with 16 bases between. Germline values: CDR1 LNHNV, CDR2 YYDKDF (reference sequence). This CDR3 contains 16 residues. PCR involved 60 Vbeta and 13 Jbeta primers. The data were produced by immunoSEQ multiplex PCR, yet TCRdb's version contains in-frame clones alone and is incomplete. This sample has about 160,000 clones; about three fifths occur once, and the top ten carry roughly 7%. This clone was counted a single time. Its antigen is currently unknown. The source material was PBMCs. The chain recombines TRBV15 with TRBJ2-1, with a possible D match to TRBD2 (6 bases). The source is a woman aged 55 to 70 in good health and CMV-seropositive. CDR3 in amino acids: CATSRRASATHNEQFF. The CDR3 nucleotides read TGTGCCACCAGCAGACGCGCTAGCGCCACCCACAATGAGCAGTTCTTC. Drawing the rest from reference TRBV15 and TRBJ2-1, the complete variable domain is DAMVIQNPRYQVTQFGKPVTLSCSQTLNHNVMYWYQQKSSQAPKLLFHYYDKDFNNEADTPDNFQSRRPNTSFCFLDIRSPGLGDTAMYLCATSRRASATHNEQFFGPGTRLTVL.